The 25 T cell receptor beta chains presented below share a single source sample, sequenced in a study of blood T cell repertoires in COVID-19. Data came from immunoSEQ multiplex PCR; TCRdb stores just in-frame clones and leaves some out. The sample records 250,000 to 350,000 clones, 85% to 90% being singletons. The sequencing sample was made of peripheral blood. These receptors all stem from a woman between 50 and 59 years old with COVID-19, enrolled during active disease.

The sample holds one count of this clone. The CDR3 loop reads CASSAVYEQFF. The CDR3, as DNA: TGTGCCAGCAGCGCGGTATATGAGCAGTTCTTC. The chain has TRBV5-6 and TRBJ2-1; D is ambiguous. Germline V gene sequence: CDR1 SGHDT, CDR2 YYEEEE. The CDR3 consists of 11 residues. V was pared by 4 bases and J by 8 bases, with 7 bases between.

The chain has TRBV2 and TRBJ1-5; 9 nucleotides agree with TRBD1. Germline V lookup: CDR1 SNHLY, CDR2 FYNNEI. V shed 6 bases, J shed 0 bases, and the junction held 6 bases outside the gene matches. The CDR3 spans 16 residues. The CDR3 coding sequence is TGTGCCAGCAGGGGGACAGGGATGGGTAGCAATCAGCCCCAGCATTTT. It specifies CASRGTGMGSNQPQHF.

The chain combines TRBV2 with TRBJ1-6; D might be TRBD1 (5 bases). The V end was cut by 6 bases, the J end by 9 bases, with 15 bases between. Germline loops: CDR1 SNHLY, CDR2 FYNNEI. This CDR3 is 14 amino acids long. The CDR3 nucleotides are TGTGCCAGCAGGGGACTGAACCTTGGTTCACCCCTCCACTTT. Protein: CASRGLNLGSPLHF.

V usage is TRBV7-3 and J usage is TRBJ2-2; D unclear. CDR3 length: 13 amino acids. Looked up from germline, CDR1 is SGHTA and CDR2 is FQGTGA. Trimming took 5 bases from V and 4 from J, leaving 8 bases between them. CDR3 protein: CASSRDTTGELFF. CDR3 bases: TGTGCCAGCAGCCGCGACACCACCGGGGAGCTGTTTTTT.

This chain uses TRBV29-1 with TRBJ2-7; unclear D gene. The CDR3 covers 11 residues. CDR1 is SQVTM and CDR2 is ANQGSEA in the germline V gene. With 5 bases removed from V and 3 bases from J, the gap between germline ends came to 8 bases. The CDR3 DNA follows: TGCAGCGTTTCGTCTAACTACGAGCAGTACTTC. Translated, it gives CSVSSNYEQYF.

The CDR3 DNA reads as TGTGCCAGCGGGGCGGCACAGGGAGCCTACAATGAGCAGTTCTTC. Encoded protein: CASGAAQGAYNEQFF. V usage is TRBV9 and J usage is TRBJ2-1, with TRBD1 as a possible D gene (6 bases). This CDR3 has 15 residues. CDR1 is SGDLS, CDR2 YYNGEE, per germline. V lost 7 bases, J lost 2 bases, and 16 bases lay in between.

The chain joins TRBV19 to TRBJ2-1; TRBD2 is a possible D gene (5 bases). This CDR3 is 15 amino acids long. Germline V CDR1 and CDR2: LNHDA, SQIVND (reference sequence). V lost 2 bases, J lost 1 base, and 9 bases lay in between. The CDR3 DNA reads as TGTGCCAGTAGTATAAGTGGGAGATCCTACAATGAGCAGTTCTTC. Its protein is CASSISGRSYNEQFF.

The chain employs TRBV7-9 and TRBJ2-5; D ambiguous. The germline gives CDR1 SEHNR, CDR2 FQNEAQ (reference sequence). CDR3 length equals 12 residues. Trimming took off 5 bases at V and 4 bases at J, with 8 bases between the two ends. The CDR3 sequence is CASSRTRETQYF. In nucleotides, the CDR3 is TGTGCCAGCAGCCGAACCAGAGAGACCCAGTACTTC.

Only one count was recorded for this clone. Here the CDR3 DNA reads TGTGCCAGCAGCATCGACAGGGGCCATGGCTACACCTTC. This translates into CASSIDRGHGYTF. J is TRBJ1-2 and V is TRBV6-5, with 8 bases that match TRBD1. Germline V lookup: CDR1 MNHEY, CDR2 SVGAGI. The CDR3 contains 13 residues. Losses at the gene ends were 6 bases for V and 6 bases for J; bases not matched to a gene: 6.

This chain links TRBV3-1 (or the pseudogene TRBV3-2) with TRBJ1-1, with a weak D call TRBD1 (5 bases). CDR1 and CDR2 from the germline V gene are LGHDT and YNNKEL (reference sequence). The CDR3 spans 17 residues. Trimming stripped 1 base from V and 7 bases from J, with 22 bases between. CDR3 in DNA: TGTGCCAGCAGCCAAGCCTTAGCTATAACAGGAGCGGGTGAAGCTTTCTTT. It translates to CASSQALAITGAGEAFF.

The V and J genes are TRBV18 and TRBJ2-1; D possibly corresponds to TRBD1 (6 bases). V was cut by 6 bases and J by 9 bases, with 18 bases left in between. CDR1 and CDR2 from the germline V gene are KGHSH and LQKENI. This CDR3 region has 14 residues. Written as DNA, the CDR3 is TGTGCCAGCTCCGAACAGGGCTGGAGCGGTGAGCAGTTCTTC. Translation: CASSEQGWSGEQFF.

The chain joins TRBV6-2 or TRBV6-3 to TRBJ2-1; D remains ambiguous. Deletions cut 3 bases from V and 0 bases from J, with 6 bases between. The CDR3 has 14 amino acids. The V gene's germline CDR1 is MNHEY and CDR2 SVGEGT. The CDR3, as DNA: TGTGCCAGCAGTTATTACAGCTCCTACAATGAGCAGTTCTTC. It yields the protein CASSYYSSYNEQFF.

The rearrangement joins TRBV5-1 to TRBJ2-2; TRBD2 might be the D (5 bases). The CDR3 is made up of 16 amino acids. V gave up 0 bases and J gave up 3 bases, with 12 bases separating them. Germline assignment: CDR1 SGHRS and CDR2 YFSETQ. The CDR3 region is CASSLAGLAYTGELFF. For the CDR3, the DNA is TGCGCCAGCAGCTTGGCCGGATTAGCGTACACCGGGGAGCTGTTTTTT.

V is TRBV27 and J is TRBJ1-4, with a tentative D call TRBD1 (6 bases). V was pared by 3 bases and J by 7 bases, with 15 bases between. CDR1 and CDR2 from the germline V gene are MNHEY and SMNVEV (reference sequence). The CDR3 has 15 residues. The CDR3 is CASSLNLGASEKLFF. The DNA of the CDR3 is TGTGCCAGCAGTTTGAATTTGGGGGCTAGTGAAAAACTGTTTTTT.

This rearrangement joins TRBV29-1 to TRBJ2-7, with D maybe TRBD1 (6 bases). V was clipped by 7 bases and J by 0 bases, with 10 bases between them. The CDR3 consists of 12 residues. The germline V gene encodes CDR1 SQVTM and CDR2 ANQGSEA. CDR3 bases: TGCAGCGCCCGGGACACCTCCTACGAGCAGTACTTC. As protein: CSARDTSYEQYF.

V and J are TRBV4-1 and TRBJ2-5; D is perhaps TRBD2 (6 bases). The V and J ends lost 1 base and 5 bases respectively, with 11 bases between them. This CDR3 has 14 amino acids. Per the germline V gene, CDR1 is MGHRA and CDR2 is YSYEKL. CDR3 residues: CASSQGRDWETQYF. CDR3 nucleotide sequence: TGCGCCAGCAGCCAAGGGCGGGATTGGGAGACCCAGTACTTC.

This chain joins TRBV7-8 and TRBJ2-1; 7 nucleotides agree with TRBD2. The CDR3 consists of 11 residues. Germline CDR1 SGHVS, CDR2 FQNEAQ. The V and J ends lost 7 bases and 7 bases, in that order; junction bases with no gene match: 1. CDR3 residues: CASTGRNEQFF. The CDR3 region has the DNA TGTGCCAGCACCGGGAGGAATGAGCAGTTCTTC. Combining the CDR3 with reference TRBV7-8 and TRBJ2-1 gives the whole variable domain GAGVSQSPRYKVAKRGQDVALRCDPISGHVSLFWYQQALGQGPEFLTYFQNEAQLDKSGLPSDRFFAERPEGSVSTLKIQRTQQEDSAVYLCASTGRNEQFFGPGTRLTVL.

The rearrangement joins TRBV5-1 to TRBJ2-1, with 7 bases aligning to TRBD2. CDR3 length: 15 amino acids. The germline CDR1 and CDR2 sequences are SGHRS and YFSETQ. Unmatched junction bases numbered 5, after V lost 0 bases and J lost 5 bases. The CDR3 nucleotides read TGCGCCAGCAGCTTGGGGGCGGGGGTCAACAATGAGCAGTTCTTC. This encodes CASSLGAGVNNEQFF.

Here the CDR3 DNA reads TGTGCCAGCAGCTCGGGACAGGGAAACCAGCCCCAGCATTTT. Translated: CASSSGQGNQPQHF. V and J are TRBV5-4 and TRBJ1-5; TRBD1 matches at 9 bases. The germline V gene encodes CDR1 SGHNT and CDR2 YYREEE (reference sequence). V lost 3 bases and J lost 7; bases outside the gene matches: 5. CDR3 size: 14 residues.

V and J are TRBV27 and TRBJ2-5; 9 bases fit TRBD1. The trim removed 6 bases at V and 3 bases at J, leaving 8 bases unmatched. The germline V gene encodes CDR1 MNHEY and CDR2 SMNVEV (reference sequence). CDR3 length: 15 amino acids. CDR3 sequence (DNA): TGTGCCAGCAGCCGAGCGGACAGGGGTAAAGAGACCCAGTACTTC. Encoded protein: CASSRADRGKETQYF.

The rearrangement joins TRBV4-3 to TRBJ2-5, with a possible D match to TRBD1 (6 bases). Germline V gives CDR1 LGHNA, CDR2 YSLEER. The CDR3 consists of 16 residues. Trimming shortened V by 0 bases and J by 1 base, and 12 bases separated the two germline ends. This CDR3 is CASSQDPGQLQETQYF. DNA of the CDR3: TGCGCCAGCAGCCAAGATCCCGGACAGCTCCAAGAGACCCAGTACTTC.

This clone came up a few times. V usage is TRBV7-8 and J usage is TRBJ2-7; weak D call: TRBD2 (5 bases). The CDR3 contains 14 residues. The V and J ends lost 4 bases and 1 base respectively, with 11 bases between them. Germline V gene data show CDR1 as SGHVS and CDR2 as FQNEAQ. CDR3 in DNA: TGTGCCAGCAGCTCCATATGGGAGTCCTACGAGCAGTACTTC. This translates into CASSSIWESYEQYF. The full variable domain, with the rest looked up from reference TRBV7-8 and TRBJ2-7, is GAGVSQSPRYKVAKRGQDVALRCDPISGHVSLFWYQQALGQGPEFLTYFQNEAQLDKSGLPSDRFFAERPEGSVSTLKIQRTQQEDSAVYLCASSSIWESYEQYFGPGTRLTVT.

This clone was observed a single time. V is TRBV6-6 and J is TRBJ1-2, with D possibly matching TRBD1 (5 bases). CDR3 length: 15 residues. The V end lost 2 bases, the J end lost 1 base, and 11 bases lay between the germline ends. Germline V gives CDR1 MNHNY, CDR2 SVGAGI (reference sequence). The CDR3 spells CASSYGAGNNYGYTF. The CDR3 bases are TGTGCCAGCAGTTACGGGGCAGGGAATAACTATGGCTACACCTTC.

The chain combines TRBV6-6 with TRBJ2-3, with 7 nucleotides matching TRBD1. The CDR3 is 14 residues long. J was trimmed by 1 base and V by 4 bases; bases with no gene match: 2. Germline CDR1 MNHNY, CDR2 SVGAGI (reference sequence). CDR3 protein: CASSLRGRTDTQYF. CDR3 sequence (DNA): TGTGCCAGCAGTTTGAGGGGGCGCACAGATACGCAGTATTTT.

The chain recombines TRBV6-4 with TRBJ1-4; no clear D gene. V shed 2 bases and J shed 8 bases, with 9 bases lying between them. Germline loops: CDR1 MRHNA, CDR2 SNTAGT. The CDR3 covers 13 residues. The CDR3 loop is CASSDKRGEKLFF. The DNA for the CDR3 is TGTGCCAGCAGTGACAAAAGAGGAGAAAAACTGTTTTTT.